One T cell receptor (beta chain) is described in this entry. What it recognizes is unknown. Sequenced by immunoSEQ multiplex PCR; TCRdb stores in-frame clones only, minus some. The table lists almost 250,000 clones, 60% to 75% of them singletons. Germline V CDR1 and CDR2: LNHDA, SQIVND (reference sequence). This CDR3 has 16 amino acids. Between the trimmed V and J ends, which lost 3 bases and 7 bases, there was a span of 22 bases. This record belongs to a study of cytotoxic CD8 clonotypes in ibrutinib-treated CLL. Study-level background: Sample averages reached about 260,000 productive templates and some 94,000 productive rearrangements.

Overall study findings and caveats: Stable or contracted on treatment, public clonotypes were also uncommon. For progressing versus sustained-remission patients, sampling times were not the same.

The sequence was obtained from a human donor with chronic lymphocytic leukemia. The rearrangement links TRBV19 to TRBJ2-7; D is uncertain. The source material was PBMCs, sampled after 24 months of ibrutinib treatment. CDR3 nucleotide sequence: TGTGCCAGTAGTATCCGTGAGGTTCTGGGTCTTGAGGAGCAGTACTTC. This sequence encodes CASSIREVLGLEEQYF. Based on the CDR3 plus reference TRBV19 and TRBJ2-7, the full variable domain is DGGITQSPKYLFRKEGQNVTLSCEQNLNHDAMYWYRQDPGQGLRLIYYSQIVNDFQKGDIAEGYSVSREKKESFPLTVTSAQKNPTAFYLCASSIREVLGLEEQYFGPGTRLTVT.